One sample yielded the 22 T cell receptor beta chains listed below, sequenced in a study. TCRdb re-analysed the 5' RACE reads in MiXCR, keeping a single row per CDR3 protein. The sample records 45,000 to 55,000 distinct CDR3 sequences, around 24% being singletons. The sample taken for sequencing was tumor-infiltrating naive CD4+ T cells sorted from the breast tumor. The subset: naive CD4+ T cells, CD4+CD45RA+CD25-. The receptor set was obtained from a female donor with breast cancer.

This clonotype has a handful of counts. The chain combines TRBV28 with TRBJ2-1, with D uncertain. The V and J ends lost 6 bases and 7 bases respectively, with 13 bases between them. This CDR3 comprises 13 residues. Germline CDR1 and CDR2: MDHEN and SYDVKM. DNA for the CDR3: TGTGCCAGCAGCTTAAATCGGCAGAATGAGCAGTTCTTC. It encodes CASSLNRQNEQFF.

The chain uses TRBV12-3 or TRBV12-4 and TRBJ1-6; 8 positions agree with TRBD1. This CDR3 contains 14 residues. Unmatched junction bases numbered 6, after V lost 5 bases and J lost 9 bases. The CDR3 DNA sequence: TGTGCCAGCAGTGTTCAGGGGGCTGGTTCACCCCTCCACTTT. As protein: CASSVQGAGSPLHF.

The chain recombines TRBV20-1 with TRBJ2-3, with TRBD2 matching over 13 bases. Germline V gene sequence: CDR1 DFQATT, CDR2 SNEGSKA (reference sequence). CDR3 length: 16 amino acids. CDR3 residues: CRAGTSGTLSTDTQYF. The CDR3 coding sequence is TGCAGGGCAGGGACTAGCGGGACTCTTAGCACAGATACGCAGTATTTT.

Only one count was recorded for this clonotype. This rearrangement joins TRBV12-5 to TRBJ2-3; a weak D match, TRBD2 (5 bases). Germline V gene lookup returns CDR1 LGHNT and CDR2 FRNRAP. There are 13 residues in the CDR3. The ends were cut back, 9 bases at V and 5 bases at J, with 15 bases in the middle. CDR3 protein: CASQPEVGDTQYF. CDR3 sequence (DNA): TGTGCTAGCCAACCGGAGGTTGGAGATACGCAGTATTTT.

This clonotype appeared many times. CDR3 loop: CAISDPGTAYEQYF. DNA for the CDR3: TGTGCCATCAGTGACCCGGGGACAGCCTACGAGCAGTACTTC. The chain carries TRBV10-3 and TRBJ2-7; 7 nucleotides agree with TRBD1. J lost 2 bases, V lost 3 bases, and 4 bases had no gene match. In germline, CDR1 is ENHRY, CDR2 SYGVKD. CDR3 length: 14 residues.

This clonotype was found a few times. V gene TRBV6-2 or TRBV6-3 combines with J gene TRBJ1-5; TRBD1 might be the D (6 bases). This CDR3 is 16 amino acids long. The V end was cut by 0 bases, the J end by 4 bases, with 13 bases between. The V gene's germline CDR1 is MNHEY and CDR2 SVGEGT. The CDR3 sequence: CASSYSGARRNQPQHF. The CDR3 DNA follows: TGTGCCAGCAGTTACTCGGGGGCAAGGAGGAATCAGCCCCAGCATTTT.

The rearrangement uses TRBV13 and TRBJ2-7; D not certain. Germline lookup yields CDR1 PRHDT and CDR2 FYEKMQ (reference sequence). This CDR3 comprises 14 residues. Trimming took off 3 bases at V and 4 bases at J, with 13 bases between the two ends. The CDR3 nucleotides read TGTGCCAGCAGCTTGACGGTAGCAGGATACGAGCAGTACTTC. Protein sequence: CASSLTVAGYEQYF.

Only a few counts were recorded for this clonotype. This chain uses TRBV7-9 with TRBJ2-1; TRBD2 aligns across 9 bases. Trimming took 3 bases from V and 3 from J; bases not matched to a gene: 0. The V gene's germline CDR1 is SEHNR and CDR2 FQNEAQ (reference sequence). The CDR3 runs 14 residues. Here the CDR3 DNA reads TGTGCCAGCAGCTTGACTAGCGGCTACAATGAGCAGTTCTTC. It codes for CASSLTSGYNEQFF.

The chain uses TRBV7-2 and TRBJ2-2; D call uncertain. V lost 7 bases and J lost 4, with 10 bases in between. Looked up from germline, CDR1 is SGHTA and CDR2 is FQGNSA. The CDR3 contains 13 residues. Here the CDR3 reads CASTPDGTGELFF. The CDR3 coding sequence is TGTGCCAGCACTCCTGACGGCACCGGGGAGCTGTTTTTT.

The chain has TRBV18 and TRBJ2-1; TRBD2 aligns across 11 bases. CDR3 length equals 17 residues. J gave up 0 bases and V 3 bases, and 4 bases lay outside the gene matches. CDR1 KGHSH and CDR2 LQKENI come from the germline V gene. The CDR3 spells CASSPSSGRISYNEQFF. DNA of the CDR3: TGTGCCAGCTCACCTTCTAGCGGGAGGATCTCCTACAATGAGCAGTTCTTC.

With regard to this clonotype: A much more abundant neighbour one base away suggests this may be a read error. The final CDR3 position lacks the conserved phenylalanine or tryptophan, pointing to a likely read error. The DNA is left out, because the CDR3 cannot be placed on it with certainty; the CDR3 is given as TCRdb lists it. V gene TRBV20-1 combines with J gene TRBJ2-1; the D call TRBD2 from the table was never checked on the DNA. The CDR3 extends over 12 residues, inclusive of both ends. Per germline, CDR1 DFQATT and CDR2 SNEGSKA (reference sequence). The CDR3: CSASSGLENRFS.

With regard to this clonotype: At one end, the junction sequence differs from germline, possibly due to a read error. The chain uses TRBV5-1 and TRBJ1-5, with D uncertain. In germline, CDR1 is SGHRS, CDR2 YFSETQ. The CDR3 extends over 15 amino acids. The CDR3 nucleotides are TGCGCCAGCAGCTTGGTTGCGGGTCCGAATCAGCCCCAGCAATTT. This translates into CASSLVAGPNQPQQF.

The chain has TRBV20-1 and TRBJ2-2, with 8 bases matching TRBD1. The CDR3 loop spans 15 amino acids. Trimming took 6 bases from V and 4 from J; bases not matched to a gene: 10. Germline-derived CDR1 and CDR2 are DFQATT and SNEGSKA (reference sequence). The CDR3, as DNA: TGCAGTGCCCCCCGGCAGGGGGCCAGCACCGGGGAGCTGTTTTTT. This gives the protein CSAPRQGASTGELFF.

This clonotype was recorded many times. This rearrangement joins TRBV29-1 to TRBJ1-1, with TRBD1 matching over 7 bases. Germline CDR1 reads SQVTM; CDR2 reads ANQGSEA. V lost 7 bases, J lost 5 bases, and 7 bases stayed unmatched. This CDR3 is built from 12 residues. CDR3 amino acids: CSAQGGRTEAFF. In DNA, the CDR3 is TGCAGCGCCCAGGGGGGACGGACTGAAGCTTTCTTT.

This clonotype occurred a few times. This rearrangement joins TRBV5-1 to TRBJ2-5; D is ambiguous. This CDR3 region has 13 residues. Germline V CDR1 and CDR2: SGHRS, YFSETQ. The V end was cut by 0 bases, the J end by 3 bases, with 6 bases between. CDR3 sequence: CASSLDGKETQYF. The CDR3 nucleotides read TGCGCCAGCAGCTTGGACGGTAAAGAGACCCAGTACTTC.

This clonotype appeared many times. The rearrangement uses TRBV7-7 and TRBJ2-2, with 8 bases lining up with TRBD2. This CDR3 has 15 amino acids. V lost 3 bases to trimming and J lost 7 bases; unmatched junction nucleotides: 7. Per germline, CDR1 SSHAT and CDR2 FNYEAQ (reference sequence). CDR3 amino acids: CASSFRREGRGELFF. As DNA, the CDR3 is TGTGCCAGCAGCTTTCGACGGGAGGGCCGCGGGGAGCTGTTTTTT.

The chain combines TRBV7-2 with TRBJ1-2, with 7 bases aligning to TRBD1. CDR3 length: 13 residues. V lost 5 bases and J lost 7; bases outside the gene matches: 7. Looked up from germline, CDR1 is SGHTA and CDR2 is FQGNSA. CDR3 bases: TGTGCCAGCAGCAACGACAGGGAGGTTGGCTACACCTTC. It is translated as CASSNDREVGYTF.

CDR3 sequence reads: CASSSPQGAGLQETQYF. The CDR3 bases are TGCGCCAGCAGCTCTCCCCAGGGGGCGGGCCTCCAAGAGACCCAGTACTTC. The rearrangement joins TRBV5-1 to TRBJ2-5, with 8 bases identical to TRBD1. The V gene's germline CDR1 is SGHRS and CDR2 YFSETQ. The J segment lost 1 base and the V segment lost 3 bases, leaving 11 bases of the junction unmatched. The CDR3 is 17 residues long.

The J gene is TRBJ2-4, the V gene TRBV28; 11 nucleotides agree with TRBD1. With V trimmed by 7 bases and J by 5 bases, 4 bases remained unmatched. Germline V CDR1 and CDR2: MDHEN, SYDVKM. The CDR3 length is 14 residues. The DNA of the CDR3 is TGTGCCAGCACCGGGGACAGGGGGGAAAACATTCAGTACTTC. It specifies CASTGDRGENIQYF.

The chain joins TRBV5-1 to TRBJ2-7, with 7 positions matching TRBD1. The junction had 6 bases not matched to a gene; V was cut back by 0 bases and J by 6 bases. CDR1 SGHRS and CDR2 YFSETQ come from the germline V gene. The CDR3 consists of 14 residues. CDR3 residues: CASSLAGGLAEQYF. For the CDR3, the DNA is TGCGCCAGCAGCTTGGCAGGGGGTCTCGCCGAGCAGTACTTC.

This rearrangement joins TRBV29-1 to TRBJ1-1, with D unclear. The CDR3 is 11 amino acids. The germline V gene has CDR1 SQVTM and CDR2 ANQGSEA. V shed 7 bases and J shed 5 bases, with 11 bases lying between them. CDR3 sequence: CSGHSRTEAFF. CDR3 sequence (DNA): TGCAGCGGGCATTCGAGGACTGAAGCTTTCTTT. Filled out from reference TRBV29-1 and TRBJ1-1, the complete variable domain reads SAVISQKPSRDICQRGTSLTIQCQVDSQVTMMFWYRQQPGQSLTLIATANQGSEATYESGFVIDKFPISRPNLTFSTLTVSNMSPEDSSIYLCSGHSRTEAFFGQGTRLTVV.

This clonotype appeared many times. The chain is built from TRBV5-1 and TRBJ2-1, with no clear D. V was pared by 0 bases and J by 6 bases, with 13 bases between. In germline, CDR1 is SGHRS, CDR2 YFSETQ. CDR3 length: 15 amino acids. CDR3 DNA: TGCGCCAGCAGCTTGGACGGTCAAACTTCCAATGAGCAGTTCTTC. Translated, it gives CASSLDGQTSNEQFF.